Each of the 25 T cell receptor beta chains below was sequenced from the same sample in a study of beta chain features in type 1 diabetes. Expressed TCRB transcripts were sequenced because the isolated RNA had all been reverse transcribed beforehand. Using immunoSEQ multiplex PCR, the repertoire was profiled, and TCRdb retains in-frame clones only, with some absent. The sample lists 200,000 to 250,000 clones, roughly 9.6% occurring once. Source material: naive CD4+ T cells from blood. The receptors stem from a woman aged 18-29 years in good health.

This clone was observed a handful of times. One end of the junction does not line up with germline, which may come from a read error. The rearrangement links TRBV11-3 to TRBJ2-3, with 7 bases fitting TRBD2. The CDR3 sequence is 11 residues long. Germline-derived CDR1 and CDR2 are SGHNT and YENEEA. CDR3 nucleotide sequence: TGTGCCAGCAGCTTCGGACTAGGTGGGGATTTT. Translation gives CASSFGLGGDF.

The chain couples TRBV9 to TRBJ2-1, with 12 bases lining up with TRBD1. This CDR3 contains 15 residues. Germline V CDR1 and CDR2: SGDLS, YYNGEE. With V trimmed by 4 bases and J by 8 bases, 7 bases remained unmatched. CDR3 bases: TGTGCCAGCAGCTTTGGGACAGGGGGCAGGGATGAGCAGTTCTTC. It yields the protein CASSFGTGGRDEQFF. The entire variable domain, with the rest obtained from reference TRBV9 and TRBJ2-1, is as follows: DSGVTQTPKHLITATGQRVTLRCSPRSGDLSVYWYQQSLDQGLQFLIQYYNGEERAKGNILERFSAQQFPDLHSELNLSSLELGDSALYFCASSFGTGGRDEQFFGPGTRLTVL.

The rearrangement links TRBV9 to TRBJ2-7; 7 nucleotides agree with TRBD1. CDR1 is SGDLS, CDR2 YYNGEE, per germline. The CDR3 is 13 residues long. Losses at the gene ends were 0 bases for V and 6 bases for J; bases not matched to a gene: 3. The CDR3 sequence: CASSVVAGGEQYF. The CDR3 DNA is TGTGCCAGCAGCGTAGTGGCAGGGGGCGAGCAGTACTTC.

The chain joins TRBV6-1 to TRBJ2-5; 11 bases map to TRBD2. The CDR3 covers 18 residues. Germline V lookup: CDR1 MNHNS, CDR2 SASEGT. V shed 1 base and J 4 bases; nucleotides not matched to a gene: 11. This CDR3 is CASSEVLAGGPPGETQYF. CDR3 nucleotide sequence: TGTGCCAGCAGTGAAGTTCTAGCGGGAGGACCCCCCGGAGAGACCCAGTACTTC.

The chain carries TRBV30 and TRBJ2-2; 8 bases match TRBD2. CDR1 is GTSNPN, CDR2 SVGIG, per germline (reference sequence). V trimming: 3 bases; J trimming: 6 bases; junction bases outside the gene matches: 9. The CDR3 runs 15 residues. The CDR3 DNA follows: TGTGCCTGGAGATTTCGGGGGGGAATCGCCGGGGAGCTGTTTTTT. The encoded protein is CAWRFRGGIAGELFF.

The chain couples TRBV10-2 to TRBJ2-7; 9 nucleotides line up with TRBD2. The V and J ends lost 5 bases and 1 base, in that order; junction bases with no gene match: 6. The germline CDR1 and CDR2 sequences are WSHSY and SAAADI. The CDR3 extends over 15 amino acids. The CDR3 coding sequence is TGCGCCAGCAGTTACAGGCGGGAGGGATCCTACGAGCAGTACTTC. This encodes CASSYRREGSYEQYF.

V is TRBV6-1 and J is TRBJ2-7; D possibly corresponds to TRBD1 (5 bases). This CDR3 spans 11 amino acids. The ends were cut back, 5 bases at V and 5 bases at J, with 7 bases in the middle. Germline-derived CDR1 and CDR2 are MNHNS and SASEGT. The CDR3 sequence is CASSFRDEQYF. CDR3 nucleotides: TGTGCCAGCAGTTTCAGGGACGAGCAGTACTTC.

This clone was counted a few times. This chain links TRBV5-4 with TRBJ2-3; 7 positions match TRBD2. V lost 2 bases to trimming and J lost 0 bases; unmatched junction nucleotides: 9. This CDR3 is built from 17 residues. Looked up from germline, CDR1 is SGHNT and CDR2 is YYREEE (reference sequence). The CDR3 DNA follows: TGTGCCAGCAGCTTCCCAGTGGGTAGCGGGAGCACAGATACGCAGTATTTT. Translation: CASSFPVGSGSTDTQYF. The complete variable domain, with remaining parts taken from reference TRBV5-4 and TRBJ2-3, reads ETGVTQSPTHLIKTRGQQVTLRCSSQSGHNTVSWYQQALGQGPQFIFQYYREEENGRGNFPPRFSGLQFPNYSSELNVNALELDDSALYLCASSFPVGSGSTDTQYFGPGTRLTVL.

This clone was observed a few times. The chain is built from TRBV5-5 and TRBJ2-3; the match to TRBD2 covers 7 bases. V was clipped by 0 bases and J by 5 bases; unmatched bases: 12. CDR1 and CDR2 from the germline V gene are SGHKS and YYEKEE (reference sequence). The CDR3 spans 17 residues. The CDR3 nucleotides are TGTGCCAGCAGCTTGGAGATCGGGGGGAATCTCGGAGATACGCAGTATTTT. It specifies CASSLEIGGNLGDTQYF.

This chain uses TRBV21-1 with TRBJ2-3; the D call TRBD2 from the table was never checked on the DNA. TRBV21-1 is described as a pseudogene. The CDR3 length is 16 residues. The CDR3 bases are TGTGCCAGCAGCAAATGGAGCGGGACTGTCACAGATACGCAGTATTTT. This encodes CASSKWSGTVTDTQYF.

The chain is built from TRBV5-1 and TRBJ1-2; TRBD1 matches 7 bases. Per the germline V gene, CDR1 is SGHRS and CDR2 is YFSETQ. V shed 4 bases, J shed 5 bases, and the junction held 8 bases outside the gene matches. The CDR3 is 14 amino acids. The CDR3 protein is CASSAGNRGYGYTF. In nucleotides, the CDR3 is TGCGCCAGCAGCGCCGGAAACAGGGGATATGGCTACACCTTC.

The chain uses TRBV4-1 and TRBJ1-2; D is uncertain. Per the germline V gene, CDR1 is MGHRA and CDR2 is YSYEKL. This CDR3 has 15 residues. V was shortened by 0 bases and J by 0 bases, with 8 bases between the two germline ends. DNA for the CDR3: TGCGCCAGCAGCCAAGAGGGCAGTCCTAACTATGGCTACACCTTC. It translates to CASSQEGSPNYGYTF.

The chain couples TRBV9 to TRBJ2-3; 11 positions agree with TRBD2. J was trimmed by 2 bases and V by 0 bases; bases with no gene match: 5. The CDR3 totals 17 residues. The germline V gene encodes CDR1 SGDLS and CDR2 YYNGEE. The CDR3 spells CASSVVGSGRATDTQYF. The CDR3 DNA follows: TGTGCCAGCAGCGTAGTGGGTAGCGGGAGGGCCACAGATACGCAGTATTTT.

The rearrangement links TRBV19 to TRBJ2-7, with TRBD2 matching over 7 bases. Per the germline V gene, CDR1 is LNHDA and CDR2 is SQIVND (reference sequence). CDR3 size: 17 residues. Trimming cost V 3 bases and J 3 bases; bases outside gene matches: 14. The CDR3 DNA sequence: TGTGCCAGTAGTATCCGATTTTTGGGACTACTCGACTACGAGCAGTACTTC. Encoded protein: CASSIRFLGLLDYEQYF.

The table lists this clone with a few counts. One end of the junction does not line up with germline, which may come from a read error. Other DNA sequences from this sample encode an identical CDR3 as well. The V call is TRBV19, the J call TRBJ2-1; 12 bases are shared with TRBD2. The CDR3 covers 14 residues. Germline V lookup: CDR1 LNHDA, CDR2 SQIVND (reference sequence). CDR3 loop: CASTLAGGGYEQFF. CDR3 nucleotides: TGTGCGAGTACACTAGCGGGAGGTGGGTATGAGCAGTTCTTC.

The rearrangement links TRBV5-1 to TRBJ1-1, with D hard to call. Trimming removed 1 base at V and 0 bases at J, with 7 bases between. This CDR3 comprises 14 residues. Germline lookup yields CDR1 SGHRS and CDR2 YFSETQ. CDR3 sequence (DNA): TGCGCCAGCAGCTTGTTTTCCATGAACACTGAAGCTTTCTTT. This encodes CASSLFSMNTEAFF.

This clone was recorded at least ten times. The chain combines TRBV7-9 with TRBJ2-5; 10 nucleotides agree with TRBD2. Germline assignment: CDR1 SEHNR and CDR2 FQNEAQ (reference sequence). This CDR3 spans 15 amino acids. Trimming cost V 6 bases and J 2 bases; bases outside gene matches: 6. The CDR3 loop reads CASSPAGGQQETQYF. CDR3 coding DNA: TGTGCCAGCAGTCCAGCGGGGGGGCAACAAGAGACCCAGTACTTC.

The gene calls are TRBV4-1 and TRBJ1-1, with D tentatively TRBD1 (5 bases). The V gene's germline CDR1 is MGHRA and CDR2 YSYEKL. Between the trimmed V and J ends, which lost 0 bases and 7 bases, there was a span of 15 bases. There are 15 residues in the CDR3. CDR3 sequence reads: CASSQDLTVRLEAFF. CDR3 in DNA: TGCGCCAGCAGCCAAGATCTGACAGTGAGACTTGAAGCTTTCTTT.

This clone has a handful of counts. The V gene is TRBV25-1, the J gene TRBJ2-1, with a weak D call TRBD1 (6 bases). The CDR3 consists of 16 residues. Trimming pared 1 base from V and 1 base from J, leaving 11 bases between. Germline values: CDR1 MGHDK, CDR2 SYGVNS. The CDR3 region is CASSEWGQASYNEQFF. The CDR3, as DNA: TGTGCCAGCAGTGAATGGGGGCAGGCATCCTACAATGAGCAGTTCTTC.

The CDR3 DNA is TGTGCCACCTCCCCCTGGGGAGGGAACTATGGCTACACCTTC. The encoded protein is CATSPWGGNYGYTF. The J gene is TRBJ1-2, the V gene TRBV19, with D hard to call. The CDR3 contains 14 residues. The germline V gene has CDR1 LNHDA and CDR2 SQIVND (reference sequence). V was trimmed by 10 bases and J by 2 bases, leaving 17 bases between them.

This clone was picked up a small number of times. The chain links TRBV5-5 to TRBJ2-3; 9 nucleotides line up with TRBD1. CDR3 size: 16 residues. The trim removed 0 bases at V and 0 bases at J, leaving 2 bases unmatched. CDR1 is SGHKS, CDR2 YYEKEE, per germline (reference sequence). DNA of the CDR3: TGTGCCAGCAGCTTGGCGGGACAGGGAAGCACAGATACGCAGTATTTT. The encoded protein is CASSLAGQGSTDTQYF.

This clone has more than one count but fewer than ten. This chain uses TRBV27 with TRBJ2-3; possible D gene TRBD2, 6 bases. The CDR3 contains 15 residues. Between the trimmed V and J ends, which lost 6 bases and 0 bases, there was a span of 13 bases. Germline V gene lookup returns CDR1 MNHEY and CDR2 SMNVEV (reference sequence). CDR3 sequence reads: CASSRRRASTDTQYF. In DNA, the CDR3 is TGTGCCAGCAGCCGGCGGAGGGCTAGCACAGATACGCAGTATTTT.

The chain has TRBV6-5 and TRBJ2-1; D possibly corresponds to TRBD2 (5 bases). The germline V and J ends were trimmed by 6 bases and 4 bases, with 16 bases remaining between them. Germline CDR1 reads MNHEY; CDR2 reads SVGAGI. The CDR3 is 15 residues long. The CDR3 reads CASSPRRGVYNEQFF. In DNA, the CDR3 is TGTGCCAGCAGCCCCCGCCGGGGTGTTTACAATGAGCAGTTCTTC.

This clone was counted between two and nine times. The gene calls are TRBV5-4 and TRBJ1-1, with unresolved D. The germline V gene encodes CDR1 SGHNT and CDR2 YYREEE (reference sequence). The V and J ends lost 5 bases and 1 base respectively, with 12 bases between them. CDR3 length equals 14 residues. CDR3 protein: CASRESTSNTEAFF. CDR3 in DNA: TGTGCCAGCAGGGAGTCAACCTCGAACACTGAAGCTTTCTTT.

The chain couples TRBV5-1 to TRBJ2-5; D remains unclear. This CDR3 contains 13 residues. V lost 0 bases, J lost 5 bases, and 8 bases lay in between. Germline V gene sequence: CDR1 SGHRS, CDR2 YFSETQ. The CDR3 DNA sequence: TGCGCCAGCAGCTTGGCTTTCCCGGAGACCCAGTACTTC. Its protein is CASSLAFPETQYF.